Below are 2 T cell receptor beta chains sequenced from a single sample in a study of blood T cell repertoires in COVID-19. The protocol was immunoSEQ multiplex PCR, while the TCRdb copy is restricted to in-frame clones and leaves out a portion. The repertoire holds roughly 76,000 clones, with roughly 85% as singletons. The sequenced sample consisted of peripheral blood. Source of these receptors: a man aged 25-40 years with acute or convalescent COVID-19.

This clone is a singleton in its sample. The chain recombines TRBV3-1 (or the pseudogene TRBV3-2) with TRBJ2-3; tentative D call: TRBD2 (6 bases). The CDR3 loop spans 13 amino acids. Germline lookup yields CDR1 LGHDT and CDR2 YNNKEL (reference sequence). V dropped 1 base and J dropped 9 bases, with 11 bases sitting between them. Here the CDR3 DNA reads TGTGCCAGCAGCCAAGTTGAACGGGGGACGCAGTATTTT. It specifies CASSQVERGTQYF.

The gene calls are TRBV5-1 and TRBJ2-2; D unclear. V lost 0 bases, J lost 3 bases, and 6 bases lay in between. CDR3 length: 14 amino acids. Germline V CDR1 and CDR2: SGHRS, YFSETQ. The CDR3: CASSLVTDTGELFF. The CDR3 nucleotides read TGCGCCAGCAGCTTGGTTACGGACACCGGGGAGCTGTTTTTT.